These 7 T cell receptor beta chains were sequenced from one sample in a study of T cells expressing NK-cell markers. TCRdb re-called the 5' RACE reads; every CDR3 protein appears as one record, without DNA. This repertoire includes roughly 390,000 distinct CDR3 sequences. The source material was blood T cells: a sorted CD56 or NKG2C T cell subset, CD4+ or CD8+ T cells, or bulk PBMC T cells (not recorded which). Source of these receptors: a man aged 18 to 69 in good health.

This chain connects TRBV18 to TRBJ2-1; the D call from TCRdb, TRBD1, cannot be confirmed without DNA. This CDR3 is 15 amino acids long. Looked up from germline, CDR1 is KGHSH and CDR2 is LQKENI. CDR3 region: CASSPVPGAGNEQFF.

The chain combines TRBV20-1 with TRBJ2-2; the D call from TCRdb, TRBD2, cannot be confirmed without DNA. This CDR3 has 14 residues. CDR1 and CDR2 from the germline V gene are DFQATT and SNEGSKA (reference sequence). CDR3 sequence reads: CSARRDFNTGELFF.

The rearrangement uses TRBV20-1 and TRBJ1-1; TCRdb calls TRBD1, which cannot be checked without DNA. Germline CDR1 reads DFQATT; CDR2 reads SNEGSKA (reference sequence). The CDR3 is 13 amino acids. The CDR3 protein is CSARDRQENRAFF.

The V gene is TRBV29-1, the J gene TRBJ1-4; TCRdb indicates TRBD1, and absent DNA this call remains unverified. The CDR3 is made up of 12 amino acids. Germline V gene data show CDR1 as SQVTM and CDR2 as ANQGSEA. This CDR3 reads CSARDAREKLFF.

The rearrangement links TRBV20-1 to TRBJ1-1; the TCRdb call, TRBD1, lacks DNA for checking. Germline loops: CDR1 DFQATT, CDR2 SNEGSKA (reference sequence). The CDR3 covers 15 residues. Here the CDR3 reads CSAPRQGAWDTEAFF.

The chain employs TRBV4-1 and TRBJ2-1; TCRdb selects TRBD2, and the lack of DNA leaves this call unchecked. The CDR3 is made up of 20 amino acids. The germline gives CDR1 MGHRA, CDR2 YSYEKL. The CDR3 reads CASSQEGPKSGGPFYNEQFF.

This chain joins TRBV29-1 and TRBJ1-1; the D call of TRBD1 rests on TCRdb alone, since no DNA is present to check it. Germline CDR1 and CDR2: SQVTM and ANQGSEA. This CDR3 region has 13 residues. The CDR3: CSALLGAGVKAFF.